This T cell receptor beta chain originates from a study of regulatory T cells in long-lasting Graves disease. Overall study results and limits: Persistent cases favored TRBV28, TRBJ1-2 and TRBJ2-5.

This clonotype occurred a few times. Its antigen is not known. CDR3-region Arm-PCR and iRepertoire HTBI primers produced the TCR beta libraries. As processed by the authors: Samples collectively showed around 56 TRBV and approximately 13 TRBJ segments. TCRdb reanalysed the multiplex PCR reads using MiXCR and keeps one entry per CDR3 protein. The V and J calls and clone size come from TCRdb's table, not from the authors' own analysis. Among about 470,000 distinct CDR3 sequences listed, less than 25% were seen once. The CDR3 length is 17 residues. J was trimmed by 4 bases and V by 7 bases; bases with no gene match: 17. Germline CDR1 ENHRY, CDR2 SYGVKD. This sample's time point: persistent/refractory GD, antithyroid drugs over 5 years with positive TRAb. Scientists built the TCR library using RNA that was extracted from PBMCs. EDTA tubes received approximately 10 milliliters of collected peripheral blood.

The sequence derives from a female donor with Graves disease. The J gene is TRBJ2-7, the V gene TRBV10-3, with 9 bases fitting TRBD1. The sample consisted of peripheral blood mononuclear cells (PBMCs), taken when the disease was refractory, from a patient treated with antithyroid drugs. The CDR3 DNA is TGTGCCATCATGGGAGACACCGGGACAGGGAGTAGGTACGAGCAGTACTTC. The encoded protein is CAIMGDTGTGSRYEQYF.